This T cell receptor beta chain was found in a study of blood T cells in healthy people across ages. This clonotype came up many times. Next came a second PCR, run for roughly 7 to 12 cycles, which used a sample-barcoded 5' primer along with a J-beta primer mix. TCRdb reanalysed the 5' RACE reads using MiXCR and keeps one entry per CDR3 protein. The sample includes some 930,000 distinct CDR3 sequences, 25% to 30% of them seen just once. The V and J ends lost 2 bases and 3 bases respectively, with 7 bases between them. The CDR3 is 13 amino acids. Germline V gene lookup returns CDR1 MNHEY and CDR2 SVGAGI. The same sample was also used in a study of T cells of mothers and their children. From that paper: Related mother and child pairs showed slightly greater overlap (not significant) than unrelated pairs did.

The TCR originated in a woman aged 40 to 50 in good health. The material sequenced was blood. The rearrangement uses TRBV6-5 and TRBJ1-1, with D hard to call. The chain's CDR3 is CASSYTLDTEAFF. DNA for the CDR3: TGTGCCAGCAGTTACACTTTGGACACTGAAGCTTTCTTT.